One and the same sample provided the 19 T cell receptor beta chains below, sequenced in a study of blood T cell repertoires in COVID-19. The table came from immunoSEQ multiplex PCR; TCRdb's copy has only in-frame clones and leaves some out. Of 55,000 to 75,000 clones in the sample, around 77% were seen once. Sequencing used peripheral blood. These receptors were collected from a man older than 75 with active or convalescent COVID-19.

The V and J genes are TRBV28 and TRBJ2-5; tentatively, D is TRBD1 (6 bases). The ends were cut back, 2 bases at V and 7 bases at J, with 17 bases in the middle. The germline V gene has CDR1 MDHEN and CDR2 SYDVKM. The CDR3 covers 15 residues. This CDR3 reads CASSLVTGRFGTQYF. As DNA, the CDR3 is TGTGCCAGCAGTTTAGTAACAGGGCGGTTTGGGACCCAGTACTTC.

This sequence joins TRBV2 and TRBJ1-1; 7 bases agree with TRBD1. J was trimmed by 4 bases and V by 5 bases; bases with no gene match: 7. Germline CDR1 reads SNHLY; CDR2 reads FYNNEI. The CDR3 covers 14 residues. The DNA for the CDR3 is TGTGCCAGCAGTAGTCACAGGGGACGCACTGAAGCTTTCTTT. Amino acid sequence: CASSSHRGRTEAFF.

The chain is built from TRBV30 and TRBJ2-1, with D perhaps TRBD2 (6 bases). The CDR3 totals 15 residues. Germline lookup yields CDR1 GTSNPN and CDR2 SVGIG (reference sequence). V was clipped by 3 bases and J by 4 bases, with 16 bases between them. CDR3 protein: CAWSGRFREYNEQFF. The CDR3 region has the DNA TGTGCCTGGAGCGGTAGATTTCGGGAGTACAATGAGCAGTTCTTC. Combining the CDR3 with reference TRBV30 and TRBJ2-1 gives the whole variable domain SQTIHQWPATLVQPVGSPLSLECTVEGTSNPNLYWYRQAAGRGLQLLFYSVGIGQISSEVPQNLSASRPQDRQFILSSKKLLLSDSGFYLCAWSGRFREYNEQFFGPGTRLTVL.

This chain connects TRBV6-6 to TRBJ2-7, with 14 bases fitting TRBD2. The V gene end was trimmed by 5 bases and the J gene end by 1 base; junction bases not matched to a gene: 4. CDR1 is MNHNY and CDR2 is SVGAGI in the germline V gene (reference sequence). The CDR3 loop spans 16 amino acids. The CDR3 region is CASSGGLAGGSYEQYF. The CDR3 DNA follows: TGTGCCAGCAGTGGCGGACTAGCGGGAGGATCCTACGAGCAGTACTTC.

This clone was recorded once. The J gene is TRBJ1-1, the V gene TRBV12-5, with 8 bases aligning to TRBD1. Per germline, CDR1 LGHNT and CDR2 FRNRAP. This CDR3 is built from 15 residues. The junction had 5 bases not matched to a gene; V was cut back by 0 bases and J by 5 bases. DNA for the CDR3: TGTGCTAGTGGTTTGGTAACAGGGGGGAAGACTGAAGCTTTCTTT. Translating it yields CASGLVTGGKTEAFF.

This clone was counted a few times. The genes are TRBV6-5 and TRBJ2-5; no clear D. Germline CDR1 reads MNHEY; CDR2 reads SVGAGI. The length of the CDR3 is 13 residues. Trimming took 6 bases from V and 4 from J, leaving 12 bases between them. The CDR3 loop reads CASRNPGIETQYF. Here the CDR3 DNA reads TGTGCCAGCAGAAACCCGGGTATAGAGACCCAGTACTTC.

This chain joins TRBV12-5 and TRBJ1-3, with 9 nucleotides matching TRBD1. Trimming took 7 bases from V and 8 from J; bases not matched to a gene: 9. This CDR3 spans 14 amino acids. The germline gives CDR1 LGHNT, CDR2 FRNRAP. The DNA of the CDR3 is TGTGCTAGTGCCTCGGGGACAGGGTTGTACACCATATATTTT. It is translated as CASASGTGLYTIYF.

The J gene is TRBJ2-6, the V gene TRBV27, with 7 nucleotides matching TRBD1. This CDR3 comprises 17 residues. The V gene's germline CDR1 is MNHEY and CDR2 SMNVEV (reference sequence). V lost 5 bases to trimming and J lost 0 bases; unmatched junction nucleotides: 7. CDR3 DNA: TGTGCCAGCAGTAATAGGGGACAGTTCTCTGGGGCCAACGTCCTGACTTTC. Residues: CASSNRGQFSGANVLTF.

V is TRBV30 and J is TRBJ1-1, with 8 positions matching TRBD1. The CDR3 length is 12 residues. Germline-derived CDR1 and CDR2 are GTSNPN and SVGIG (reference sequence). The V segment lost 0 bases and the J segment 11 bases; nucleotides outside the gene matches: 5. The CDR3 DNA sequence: TGTGCCTGGAGTGTTGGGAACAGGGGGGCTTTCTTT. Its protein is CAWSVGNRGAFF.

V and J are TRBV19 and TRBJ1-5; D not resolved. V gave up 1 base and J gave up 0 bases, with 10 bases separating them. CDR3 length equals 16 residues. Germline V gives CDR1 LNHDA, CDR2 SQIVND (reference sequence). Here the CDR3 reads CASSIGRSYSNQPQHF. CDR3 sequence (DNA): TGTGCCAGTAGTATAGGGCGGTCGTATAGCAATCAGCCCCAGCATTTT. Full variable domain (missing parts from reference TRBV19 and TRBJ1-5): DGGITQSPKYLFRKEGQNVTLSCEQNLNHDAMYWYRQDPGQGLRLIYYSQIVNDFQKGDIAEGYSVSREKKESFPLTVTSAQKNPTAFYLCASSIGRSYSNQPQHFGDGTRLSIL.

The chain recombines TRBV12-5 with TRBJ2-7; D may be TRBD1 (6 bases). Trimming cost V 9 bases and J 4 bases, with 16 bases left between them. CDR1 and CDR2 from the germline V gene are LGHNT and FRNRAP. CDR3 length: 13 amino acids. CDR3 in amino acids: CASLTQGSYEQYF. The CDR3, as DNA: TGTGCTAGCCTGACACAGGGATCGTACGAGCAGTACTTC.

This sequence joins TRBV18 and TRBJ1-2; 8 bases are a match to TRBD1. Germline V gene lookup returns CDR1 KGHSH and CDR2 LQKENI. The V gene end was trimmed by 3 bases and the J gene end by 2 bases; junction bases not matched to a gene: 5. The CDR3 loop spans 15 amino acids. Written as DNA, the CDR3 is TGTGCCAGCTCACCTCCGACAGGGGCAAACTATGGCTACACCTTC. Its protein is CASSPPTGANYGYTF.

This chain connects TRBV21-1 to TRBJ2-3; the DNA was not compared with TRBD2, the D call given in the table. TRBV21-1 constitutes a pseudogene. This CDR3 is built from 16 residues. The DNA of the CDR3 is TGTGCCAGCACATCTATTAGCGGTTATAGAATCGATACGCAGTATTTT. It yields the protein CASTSISGYRIDTQYF.

The CDR3 spells CASSSSLTARETQYF. In DNA form, the CDR3 reads TGTGCCAGCAGCTCTAGCTTGACCGCCAGGGAGACCCAGTACTTC. The chain joins TRBV5-4 to TRBJ2-5, with TRBD2 as a possible D gene (5 bases). This CDR3 spans 15 amino acids. CDR1 is SGHNT, CDR2 YYREEE, per germline (reference sequence). Deletions cut 3 bases from V and 5 bases from J, with 17 bases between.

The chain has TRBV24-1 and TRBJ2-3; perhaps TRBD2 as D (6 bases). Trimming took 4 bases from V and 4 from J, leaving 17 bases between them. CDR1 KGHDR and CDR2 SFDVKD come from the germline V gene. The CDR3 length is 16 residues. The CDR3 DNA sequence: TGTGCCACCAGTGAGTCCTCTAGCTGGAGGGCAGATACGCAGTATTTT. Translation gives CATSESSSWRADTQYF.

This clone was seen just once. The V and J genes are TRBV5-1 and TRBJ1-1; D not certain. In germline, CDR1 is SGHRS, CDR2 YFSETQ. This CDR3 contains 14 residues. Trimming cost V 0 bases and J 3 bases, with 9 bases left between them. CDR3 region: CASSLAGLDTEAFF. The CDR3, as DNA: TGCGCCAGCAGCTTGGCGGGATTGGACACTGAAGCTTTCTTT.

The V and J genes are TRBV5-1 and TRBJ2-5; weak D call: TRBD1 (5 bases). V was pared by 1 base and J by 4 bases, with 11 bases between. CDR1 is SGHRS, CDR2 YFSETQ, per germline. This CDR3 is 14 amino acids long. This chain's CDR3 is CASSLSQGAETQYF. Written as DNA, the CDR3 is TGCGCCAGCAGCTTGAGCCAGGGCGCAGAGACCCAGTACTTC.

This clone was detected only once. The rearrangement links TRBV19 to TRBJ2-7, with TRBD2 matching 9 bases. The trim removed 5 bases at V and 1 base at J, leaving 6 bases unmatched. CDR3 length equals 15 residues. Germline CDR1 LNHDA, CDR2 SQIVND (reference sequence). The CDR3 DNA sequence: TGTGCCAGTAGTTTCAGGACTAGCGTTTCCTACGAGCAGTACTTC. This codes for CASSFRTSVSYEQYF. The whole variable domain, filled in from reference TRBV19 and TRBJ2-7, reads DGGITQSPKYLFRKEGQNVTLSCEQNLNHDAMYWYRQDPGQGLRLIYYSQIVNDFQKGDIAEGYSVSREKKESFPLTVTSAQKNPTAFYLCASSFRTSVSYEQYFGPGTRLTVT.

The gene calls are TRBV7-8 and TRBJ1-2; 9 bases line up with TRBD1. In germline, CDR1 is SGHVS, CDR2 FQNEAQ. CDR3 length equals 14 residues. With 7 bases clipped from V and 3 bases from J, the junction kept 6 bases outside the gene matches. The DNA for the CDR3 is TGTGCCAGCACCACGGGACAGGGTTACTATGGCTACACCTTC. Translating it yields CASTTGQGYYGYTF. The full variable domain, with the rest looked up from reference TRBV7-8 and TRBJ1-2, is GAGVSQSPRYKVAKRGQDVALRCDPISGHVSLFWYQQALGQGPEFLTYFQNEAQLDKSGLPSDRFFAERPEGSVSTLKIQRTQQEDSAVYLCASTTGQGYYGYTFGSGTRLTVV.